This T cell receptor beta chain is from a study of blood T cell repertoires in COVID-19. About the study: From the United States, Italy and Spain came samples of acute and convalescent COVID-19. In each case, the material was cDNA or gDNA derived from T cells, B-cell-depleted T cells, or PBMCs.

The J segment lost 3 bases and the V segment lost 4 bases, leaving 5 bases of the junction unmatched. CDR1 is KGHDR and CDR2 is SFDVKD in the germline V gene. The CDR3 consists of 15 residues. Authors' data handling: For nucleated cells, counts were estimated from reference gene primer amplification. The repertoire was sequenced with immunoSEQ multiplex PCR; TCRdb's copy has only in-frame clones and lacks some. V, J and clone size were drawn from that table, and D and trimming were deduced from the DNA. This sample has 100,000 to 120,000 clones, with 88% found just once. Sequencing was done on a sample of peripheral blood. The receptor was isolated from a woman aged 45-60 years with acute or convalescent COVID-19. The V and J genes are TRBV24-1 and TRBJ2-3; TRBD1 aligns across 8 bases. The chain's CDR3 is CATSDPGTGTDTQYF. DNA for the CDR3: TGTGCCACCAGTGACCCCGGGACAGGTACAGATACGCAGTATTTT.